The subject of this entry is one TCR beta chain. Its matching antigen is unknown. Trimming took 2 bases from V and 0 from J, leaving 7 bases between them. The CDR3 is 14 residues long. Germline V gene sequence: CDR1 SEHNR, CDR2 FQNEAQ (reference sequence). Since all of the isolated RNA was reverse transcribed, expressed TCRB transcripts were what got sequenced. Sequenced by immunoSEQ multiplex PCR; TCRdb stores in-frame clones only, minus some. The sample includes about 47,000 clones, around 40% seen only once; the top ten take 0.13%. The source of the sample is a study of beta chain features in type 1 diabetes. General study findings and limits: Moderately but significantly shorter TCRB CDR3s were found in Type 1 diabetes patients in all four CD4+ subsets.

This TCR was sampled from a man aged 30 to 39 with type 1 diabetes. Sample: stem cell memory CD4+ T cells from blood. The V gene is TRBV7-9, the J gene TRBJ1-2; D possibly corresponds to TRBD1 (5 bases). The CDR3 region is CASSLRGSNYGYTF. In DNA, the CDR3 is TGTGCCAGCAGCTTAAGGGGATCTAACTATGGCTACACCTTC.